Following are 12 T cell receptor beta chains from one sample sequenced in a study of cytomegalovirus exposure and HLA in healthy donors. Repertoires were generated with immunoSEQ multiplex PCR, while TCRdb's copy carries only in-frame clones and drops some. The data contain over 120,000 clones, 85% to 90% of them singletons. Material: PBMCs. The receptor source for this set is a woman aged 25-40 years in good health and CMV-seropositive.

The V and J genes are TRBV12-2 and TRBJ1-5; no check of the table's D call, TRBD1, against the DNA was made. TRBV12-2 corresponds to a pseudogene. The CDR3 consists of 19 residues. The CDR3 sequence is CASCLGQGISGHSNQPQHF. In DNA, the CDR3 is TGTGCAAGTTGCTTAGGACAGGGGATCTCAGGTCATAGCAATCAGCCCCAGCATTTT.

The chain couples TRBV6-1 to TRBJ2-3, with 14 bases that match TRBD2. The CDR3 is 15 residues long. Trimming at V came to 5 bases and at J to 4 bases, leaving 2 bases not matched to a gene. Looked up from germline, CDR1 is MNHNS and CDR2 is SASEGT. CDR3 in amino acids: CASSSTSGGADTQYF. The CDR3 region has the DNA TGTGCCAGCAGTTCGACTAGCGGGGGGGCAGATACGCAGTATTTT.

The rearrangement links TRBV18 to TRBJ2-1; D gene ambiguous. The V end lost 8 bases, the J end lost 10 bases, and 18 bases lay between the germline ends. Germline CDR1 and CDR2: KGHSH and LQKENI. There are 13 residues in the CDR3. In DNA form, the CDR3 reads TGTGCCAGCCAAAGCCCTACCCTCGGGGAGCAGTTCTTC. Its protein product is CASQSPTLGEQFF.

The gene calls are TRBV4-1 and TRBJ2-7; D not certain. In germline, CDR1 is MGHRA, CDR2 YSYEKL. The CDR3 covers 16 residues. Trimming took 3 bases from V and 2 from J, leaving 17 bases between them. The chain's CDR3 is CASSQVLIGVTYEQYF. The CDR3, as DNA: TGCGCCAGCAGCCAGGTCCTCATCGGTGTCACCTACGAGCAGTACTTC.

The rearrangement joins TRBV28 to TRBJ1-5, with TRBD1 matching 7 bases. This CDR3 comprises 13 residues. Germline V CDR1 and CDR2: MDHEN, SYDVKM. V was pared by 10 bases and J by 3 bases, with 6 bases of the junction left unmatched. CDR3 sequence: CATKTGFNQPQHF. The CDR3 DNA reads TGTGCCACCAAGACAGGGTTCAATCAGCCCCAGCATTTT.

CDR3 residues: CASSQEGGADTQYF. CDR3 nucleotide sequence: TGTGCCAGCAGCCAAGAAGGGGGGGCAGATACGCAGTATTTT. V gene TRBV4-2 combines with J gene TRBJ2-3; the D gene is possibly TRBD2 (7 bases). This CDR3 has 14 amino acids. V lost 0 bases and J lost 4, with 8 bases in between. Per the germline V gene, CDR1 is LGHNA and CDR2 is YNFKEQ.

The rearrangement links TRBV27 to TRBJ1-4; TRBD1 agrees at 9 bases. CDR3 length equals 14 residues. Germline trimming cut 6 bases from V and 4 bases from J; bases unmatched to any gene: 3. Looked up from germline, CDR1 is MNHEY and CDR2 is SMNVEV (reference sequence). The CDR3 sequence: CASRGDRDNEKLFF. CDR3 nucleotide sequence: TGTGCCAGCAGGGGGGACAGGGATAATGAAAAACTGTTTTTT.

This clone was seen a single time. This chain joins TRBV18 and TRBJ1-4, with TRBD1 matching 8 bases. This CDR3 has 16 amino acids. The germline V gene encodes CDR1 KGHSH and CDR2 LQKENI. V lost 2 bases and J lost 7; bases outside the gene matches: 9. The CDR3 loop is CASSPSQGGHTEKLFF. In DNA form, the CDR3 reads TGTGCCAGCTCACCATCACAGGGGGGCCACACTGAAAAACTGTTTTTT.

This clone has a single count. The CDR3 loop is CASSLLPGFYNEQFF. CDR3 DNA sequence: TGTGCCAGCAGCTTGTTACCGGGGTTCTACAATGAGCAGTTCTTC. The V gene is TRBV5-8, the J gene TRBJ2-1; a possible D gene is TRBD2 (5 bases). Germline V gene sequence: CDR1 SGHTS, CDR2 YDEGEE. The CDR3 runs to 15 residues. Trimming cost V 1 base and J 3 bases, with 11 bases left between them.

The chain uses TRBV9 and TRBJ2-6; D not certain. The CDR3 runs 15 residues. V dropped 4 bases and J dropped 5 bases, with 13 bases sitting between them. The germline V gene encodes CDR1 SGDLS and CDR2 YYNGEE. The CDR3 is CASSPGPLRANVLTF. CDR3 nucleotides: TGTGCCAGCAGCCCAGGCCCCCTGAGGGCCAACGTCCTGACTTTC.

The chain joins TRBV6-1 to TRBJ2-7; D gene uncertain. Germline V gene sequence: CDR1 MNHNS, CDR2 SASEGT. The V and J ends lost 1 base and 3 bases respectively, with 7 bases between them. The CDR3 length is 13 residues. CDR3 DNA sequence: TGTGCCAGCAGTGAAGAGGCGGTCTACGAGCAGTACTTC. This codes for CASSEEAVYEQYF.

This sequence joins TRBV5-6 and TRBJ2-5, with 9 positions matching TRBD2. CDR1 and CDR2 (germline): SGHDT, YYEEEE. V gave up 7 bases and J gave up 7 bases; unmatched junction bases: 20. The CDR3 runs 17 residues. The CDR3 DNA sequence: TGTGCCAGCGGGCCTAGCGACTCCTCAGCGGGAGGCAGGACCCAGTACTTC. It codes for CASGPSDSSAGGRTQYF.